This TCR beta chain was identified during a study of cytomegalovirus exposure and HLA in healthy donors (TCRdb year 2017). For the study in its entirety: According to a later analysis, one platform produced both the roughly 130 validation repertoires and the 670 or so repertoires of the first cohort. The study aimed to test whether cataloging public T cell receptors could reveal signatures of past pathogen exposure. Besides the first cohort of some 670 subjects, a separate validation cohort made up of 120 different subjects was used. The study combined high-throughput TCR immunosequencing, statistical association of individual TCRs with disease status, and machine learning to predict cytomegalovirus infection status. General study outcomes and caveats: Most TCR sequences were observed very rarely across donors, whereas some public TCRs were present in many individuals. A later analysis lacked HLA typing for the validation cohort, so it scored co-occurrence in that cohort across all 130 or so repertoires. Cytomegalovirus status was reported to be diagnosed by the classifier with high specificity and sensitivity in both the original and validation cohorts. The authors suggested that the approach could potentially be generalized to other disease states and immunological phenotypes. In the study, around 150 TCR beta chains were listed as associated with cytomegalovirus. Three of the identified cytomegalovirus-associated TCR beta chains were confirmed in vitro to be specific for cytomegalovirus antigens. Subsequent analysis determined that TCRs grouped into clusters in the first cohort also showed a tendency toward co-occurrence across the approximately 120 validation repertoires, and approximately 93% of cluster scores exceeded 0.

Notes on this clone: Its recognized antigen is unknown. Qualities for individual bases were not recorded, and no much larger clone is one base off.

Between the V and J ends, shortened by 1 base and 2 bases respectively, the junction contains 13 bases. Measured from the cysteine to the phenylalanine, the CDR3 is 15 residues long. Only CDR3 DNA is held: 45 bases, read in frame from base 1. CDR1 and CDR2 are read off the germline V gene as SGHRS and YFSETQ. Separate from the roughly 700-subject first cohort, the validation cohort of roughly 120 subjects was the group to which the donors belonged. Library preparation employed the immunoSEQ multiplex PCR assay. In the source study's methods: To diagnose cytomegalovirus status from the catalog of TCR beta chain sequences, a statistical classification framework was built. TCRdb provides this immuneACCESS table in a form limited to in-frame rearrangements. Some clones are lacking; in checked studies, under half of them reflect an unresolved V gene, and why the rest are absent is not known. Clone size and the V and J calls come from that table; the DNA yielded D and trimming. The table for this sample lists about 240,000 clones; more than 75% of them were counted only once. 1% to 1.5% of the sample rests with the top ten.

The material sequenced was PBMCs. The V and J genes are TRBV5-1 and TRBJ2-7, with an unclear D gene assignment. The sequence was collected from a young woman in good health and CMV-seropositive. The encoded CDR3 is CASSLNPATTYEQYF. The DNA is TGCGCCAGCAGCTTGAATCCAGCTACTACCTACGAGCAGTACTTC.